This TCR beta chain originates from a study of blood T cell repertoires in COVID-19. TCRdb keeps only in-frame clones here, not all; method: immunoSEQ multiplex PCR. The sample lists 180,000 or so clones; 65% to 80% were seen once. The V gene's germline CDR1 is ENHRY and CDR2 SYGVKD. V was trimmed by 2 bases and J by 2 bases, leaving 10 bases between them. The CDR3 runs to 14 residues. The sequenced material came from peripheral blood. This clonotype was obtained from a man aged 50-60 years who had recovered from COVID-19. The gene calls are TRBV10-3 and TRBJ2-7; D unresolved. DNA of the CDR3: TGTGCCATCAGTGAGGATCAGTCCCCCTACGAGCAGTACTTC. This codes for CAISEDQSPYEQYF.